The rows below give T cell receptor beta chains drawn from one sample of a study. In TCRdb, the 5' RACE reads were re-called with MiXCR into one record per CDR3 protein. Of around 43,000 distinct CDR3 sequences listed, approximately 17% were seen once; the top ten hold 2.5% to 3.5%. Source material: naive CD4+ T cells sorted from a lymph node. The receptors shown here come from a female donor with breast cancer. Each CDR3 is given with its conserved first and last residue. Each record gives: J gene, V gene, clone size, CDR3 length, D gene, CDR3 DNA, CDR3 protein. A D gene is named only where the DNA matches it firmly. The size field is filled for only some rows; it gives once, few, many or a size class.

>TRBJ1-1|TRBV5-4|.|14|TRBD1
TGTGCCAGCAGCTCCGACAGGGGCAACACTGAAGCTTTCTTT
CASSSDRGNTEAFF
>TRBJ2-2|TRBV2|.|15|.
TGTGCCAGCAGTGAACGGGGCCCAAGACGAGGGGAGCTGTTTTTT
CASSERGPRRGELFF
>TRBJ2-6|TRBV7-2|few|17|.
TGTGCCAGCAGCTTAGTCATGGTGGGAGGCGGGGCCAACGTCCTGACTTTC
CASSLVMVGGGANVLTF
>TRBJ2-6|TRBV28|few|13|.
TGTGCCAGCAGGATCTCTGGGGCCAACGTCCTGACTTTC
CASRISGANVLTF
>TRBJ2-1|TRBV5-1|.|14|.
TGCGCCAGCAGCTTGGTATCGGGTGTTGGTGACCAGTTCTTC
CASSLVSGVGDQFF
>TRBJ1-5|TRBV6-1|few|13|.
TGTGCCAGCAAGCGGGGGGCAGACCAGCCCCAGCATTTT
CASKRGADQPQHF
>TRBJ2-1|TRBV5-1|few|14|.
TGCGCCAGCAGCTTGGACCCGCCAGGCAATGAGCAGTTCTTC
CASSLDPPGNEQFF
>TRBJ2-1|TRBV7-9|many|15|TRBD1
TGTGCCAGCAGTCCAAGGACAGGGGGAGGGAATGAGCAGTTCTTC
CASSPRTGGGNEQFF
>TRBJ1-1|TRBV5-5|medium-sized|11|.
TGTGCCAGCAGCATTAACACTGAAGCTTTCTTT
CASSINTEAFF
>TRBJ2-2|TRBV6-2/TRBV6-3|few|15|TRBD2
TGTGCCAGCAGACAGCTAGCGGGCCCCACCGGGGAGCTGTTTTTT
CASRQLAGPTGELFF
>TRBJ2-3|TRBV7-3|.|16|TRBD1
TGTGCCAGCAGCTTAAACAGGGGGCTCAGCACAGATACGCAGTATTTT
CASSLNRGLSTDTQYF
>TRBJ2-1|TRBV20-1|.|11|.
TGCAGTGCTAGGGGGAGTTATGAGCAGTTCTTC
CSARGSYEQFF
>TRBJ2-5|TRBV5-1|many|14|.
TGCGCCAGCAGCTTGGTTTCAGGGAGGGAGACCCAGTACTTC
CASSLVSGRETQYF
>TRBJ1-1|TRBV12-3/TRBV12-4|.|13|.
TGTGCCAGCGGTGTCAGGGTGAACACTGAAGCTTTCTTT
CASGVRVNTEAFF
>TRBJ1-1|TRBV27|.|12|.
TGTGCCAGCAGTTCGGGAGGGATGCGAGCTTTCTTT
CASSSGGMRAFF
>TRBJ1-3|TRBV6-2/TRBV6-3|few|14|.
TGTGCCAGCAGTGCCCAGGGGACTGGAAACACCATATATTTT
CASSAQGTGNTIYF
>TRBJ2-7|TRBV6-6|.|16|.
TGTGCCAGCAGGCCGGGGGATGGAGATGGGGGGTACGAGCAGTACTTC
CASRPGDGDGGYEQYF
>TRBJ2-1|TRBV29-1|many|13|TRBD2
TGCAGCGTTGCGGGACTAGCAGACAATGAGCAGTTCTTC
CSVAGLADNEQFF
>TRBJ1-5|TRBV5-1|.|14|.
TGCGCCAGCAGCGCCAGACCGGGCGATCAGCCCCAGCATTTT
CASSARPGDQPQHF
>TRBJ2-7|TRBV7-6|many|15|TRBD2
TGTGCCAGCAGCTTAGAAGCGGGAGGGTTGGGAGAGCAGTACTTC
CASSLEAGGLGEQYF
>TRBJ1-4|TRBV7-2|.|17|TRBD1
TGTGCCAGCAGCTTAGCCGGACAGGGGGGGACTAATGAAAAACTGTTTTTT
CASSLAGQGGTNEKLFF
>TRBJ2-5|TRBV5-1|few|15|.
TGCGCCAGCAGCTATCAAGCGGGTCTTCAAGAGACCCAGTACTTC
CASSYQAGLQETQYF
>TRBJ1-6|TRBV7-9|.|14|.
TGTGCCAGCAGCTTGGGGGCTTCCGATTCACCCCTCCACTTT
CASSLGASDSPLHF